These 32 T cell receptor beta chains came from one sample sequenced in a study of OX40 agonist ivuxolimab in advanced cancers. The method was immunoSEQ multiplex PCR; TCRdb's version includes in-frame clones alone and lacks a portion of them. The sample carries under 25,000 clones, roughly four fifths recorded once. This specimen was CD4+ or CD8+ T cells sorted from blood, taken in a trial of the OX40 agonist ivuxolimab. The receptors originated from an adult with an advanced solid tumor such as melanoma, head and neck, liver or kidney cancer.

The V call is TRBV6-6, the J call TRBJ2-7; a weak D match, TRBD1 (6 bases). Germline lookup yields CDR1 MNHNY and CDR2 SVGAGI (reference sequence). The germline V and J ends were trimmed by 5 bases and 1 base, with 12 bases remaining between them. The CDR3 consists of 14 residues. The CDR3 loop is CASSRQDLSYEQYF. DNA of the CDR3: TGTGCCAGCAGTAGACAGGACCTATCCTACGAGCAGTACTTC.

A few counts support this clone. The genes are TRBV6-5 and TRBJ1-1; tentative D call: TRBD1 (5 bases). This CDR3 is 14 amino acids long. The V gene lost 6 bases and the J gene lost 5 bases, with 16 bases spanning the gap. Germline CDR1 reads MNHEY; CDR2 reads SVGAGI. The CDR3 bases are TGTGCCAGCAGACGACTCCCTCAGGGAACTGAAGCTTTCTTT. It encodes CASRRLPQGTEAFF.

This clone was recorded a few times. The J gene is TRBJ2-7, the V gene TRBV28, with D hard to call. The germline V and J ends were trimmed by 10 bases and 5 bases, with 12 bases remaining between them. The V gene's germline CDR1 is MDHEN and CDR2 SYDVKM. CDR3 length equals 11 residues. CDR3 nucleotide sequence: TGTGCCACCCAGACACTTCACGAGCAGTACTTC. It encodes CATQTLHEQYF.

The gene calls are TRBV19 and TRBJ1-5; maybe TRBD1 (6 bases). Germline CDR1 reads LNHDA; CDR2 reads SQIVND (reference sequence). Trimming left V 5 bases short and J 0 bases short, with 11 bases between. The CDR3 runs 15 residues. For the CDR3, the DNA is TGTGCCAGTAGTCCTACAGGGCATAGCAATCAGCCCCAGCATTTT. It specifies CASSPTGHSNQPQHF.

This clone was observed a handful of times. This sequence joins TRBV19 and TRBJ1-5; possibly TRBD1 for D (6 bases). CDR3 size: 14 residues. Trimming took 6 bases from V and 3 from J, leaving 12 bases between them. The germline V gene encodes CDR1 LNHDA and CDR2 SQIVND (reference sequence). CDR3 residues: CASRTRGVNQPQHF. Here the CDR3 DNA reads TGTGCCAGTAGAACCAGGGGCGTCAATCAGCCCCAGCATTTT.

The rearrangement links TRBV7-9 to TRBJ2-7; D might be TRBD1 (6 bases). V was trimmed by 3 bases and J by 0 bases, leaving 9 bases between them. Germline values: CDR1 SEHNR, CDR2 FQNEAQ (reference sequence). The CDR3 has 14 residues. The CDR3 reads CASSFRQDSYEQYF. The CDR3 nucleotides read TGTGCCAGCAGCTTCCGACAGGACTCCTACGAGCAGTACTTC.

The chain combines TRBV2 with TRBJ2-1; 11 nucleotides align to TRBD2. The CDR3 extends over 17 amino acids. The germline gives CDR1 SNHLY, CDR2 FYNNEI. The junction had 10 bases not matched to a gene; V was cut back by 6 bases and J by 3 bases. CDR3 protein: CASSQTWLAGGYNEQFF. The CDR3 region has the DNA TGTGCCAGCAGCCAGACCTGGCTAGCGGGGGGCTACAATGAGCAGTTCTTC.

The chain employs TRBV27 and TRBJ1-5, with 12 bases that match TRBD1. Germline V lookup: CDR1 MNHEY, CDR2 SMNVEV (reference sequence). Trimming at V came to 3 bases and at J to 8 bases, leaving 5 bases not matched to a gene. This CDR3 comprises 15 residues. The CDR3 DNA sequence: TGTGCCAGCAGTTTCCCGGGACAGGGGGCGAAGCCCCAGCATTTT. Residues: CASSFPGQGAKPQHF.

The genes are TRBV7-2 and TRBJ1-1, with 9 bases matching TRBD1. From germline, CDR1 is SGHTA and CDR2 FQGNSA. CDR3 length: 15 amino acids. After removal of 5 bases from V and 8 bases from J, the junction contained 12 bases not matched to a gene. In nucleotides, the CDR3 is TGTGCCAGCAGCCCTTCCTACGGACAGGGGAGGGAAGCTTTCTTT. Translation: CASSPSYGQGREAFF.

The CDR3 sequence: CASSLVTTTEAFF. CDR3 bases: TGTGCCAGCAGCTTAGTGACCACAACTGAAGCTTTCTTT. The chain employs TRBV7-9 and TRBJ1-1; D unresolved. The V and J ends lost 1 base and 5 bases respectively, with 8 bases between them. CDR3 length: 13 amino acids. Germline loops: CDR1 SEHNR, CDR2 FQNEAQ (reference sequence).

The chain uses TRBV19 and TRBJ2-7; D possibly matches TRBD1 or TRBD2 (6 bases each). There are 16 residues in the CDR3. Germline V lookup: CDR1 LNHDA, CDR2 SQIVND (reference sequence). Trimming removed 1 base from V and 0 bases from J, with 13 bases in between. The CDR3 spells CASSIVAGGSSYEQYF. DNA for the CDR3: TGTGCCAGTAGTATAGTCGCCGGGGGCAGCTCCTACGAGCAGTACTTC.

This chain links TRBV11-2 with TRBJ1-1; 8 nucleotides line up with TRBD1. The V gene's germline CDR1 is SGHAT and CDR2 FQNNGV. The CDR3 spans 14 residues. V lost 5 bases to trimming and J lost 4 bases; unmatched junction nucleotides: 6. This chain's CDR3 is CASSQFTGGTEAFF. DNA for the CDR3: TGTGCCAGCAGCCAGTTTACAGGGGGCACTGAAGCTTTCTTT.

This chain uses TRBV11-3 with TRBJ2-1; D is possibly TRBD2 (5 bases). The V gene's germline CDR1 is SGHNT and CDR2 YENEEA. V was shortened by 5 bases and J by 10 bases, with 12 bases between the two germline ends. This CDR3 is built from 12 residues. CDR3 nucleotides: TGTGCCAGCAGCGGGAGAGGAAGAGAGCAGTTCTTC. This encodes CASSGRGREQFF.

The chain carries TRBV6-5 and TRBJ1-6; 9 positions agree with TRBD1. The CDR3 has 14 amino acids. Trimming cost V 6 bases and J 7 bases; bases outside gene matches: 4. CDR1 MNHEY and CDR2 SVGAGI come from the germline V gene. CDR3 coding DNA: TGTGCCAGCAGGACAGGGGGGACGAATTCACCCCTCCACTTT. It codes for CASRTGGTNSPLHF.

This clone was counted once. This rearrangement joins TRBV6-5 to TRBJ1-6; D unclear. Germline V gene sequence: CDR1 MNHEY, CDR2 SVGAGI. This CDR3 contains 15 residues. Trimming pared 6 bases from V and 3 bases from J, leaving 12 bases between. The CDR3 protein is CASSPQSFYNSPLHF. The CDR3 DNA sequence: TGTGCCAGCAGCCCCCAGTCTTTCTATAATTCACCCCTCCACTTT.

The V and J genes are TRBV6-5 and TRBJ1-3, with D perhaps matching TRBD1 (5 bases). CDR1 is MNHEY and CDR2 is SVGAGI in the germline V gene. This CDR3 has 14 residues. V lost 7 bases, J lost 0 bases, and 10 bases lay in between. CDR3 amino acids: CASTPGGSGNTIYF. The CDR3 DNA follows: TGTGCCAGCACCCCGGGGGGCTCTGGAAACACCATATATTTT.

The chain joins TRBV6-1 to TRBJ2-5; D ambiguous. Germline CDR1 and CDR2: MNHNS and SASEGT. The CDR3 is 14 amino acids. The V gene lost 5 bases and the J gene lost 5 bases, with 15 bases spanning the gap. The CDR3 nucleotides read TGTGCCAGCAGTCCAAGGGCTAGAAGGGAGACCCAGTACTTC. It codes for CASSPRARRETQYF.

This rearrangement joins TRBV7-2 to TRBJ2-1, with TRBD1 as a possible D gene (6 bases). The CDR3 totals 19 residues. Germline CDR1 SGHTA, CDR2 FQGNSA. Trimming took off 1 base at V and 5 bases at J, with 24 bases between the two ends. CDR3 loop: CASSLGVRQAAAWDNEQFF. CDR3 coding DNA: TGTGCCAGCAGCTTAGGTGTAAGACAGGCTGCGGCCTGGGACAATGAGCAGTTCTTC.

The V and J genes are TRBV6-5 and TRBJ2-4; 7 bases map to TRBD1. Per the germline V gene, CDR1 is MNHEY and CDR2 is SVGAGI. Trimming took 5 bases from V and 1 from J; bases not matched to a gene: 5. CDR3 length equals 15 residues. CDR3 protein: CASSLGRGAKNIQYF. The CDR3 DNA reads as TGTGCCAGCAGTCTCGGCAGGGGGGCCAAAAACATTCAGTACTTC.

This chain joins TRBV10-3 and TRBJ1-4, with 8 bases matching TRBD1. Trimming at V came to 4 bases and at J to 2 bases, leaving 0 bases not matched to a gene. The germline gives CDR1 ENHRY, CDR2 SYGVKD. The CDR3 consists of 14 residues. DNA for the CDR3: TGTGCCATCAGTGGGACAGGGACTAATGAAAAACTGTTTTTT. Residues: CAISGTGTNEKLFF.

The chain links TRBV2 to TRBJ1-2; 11 nucleotides agree with TRBD1. The length of the CDR3 is 13 residues. CDR1 is SNHLY and CDR2 is FYNNEI in the germline V gene. V was clipped by 5 bases and J by 6 bases; unmatched bases: 2. DNA of the CDR3: TGTGCCAGCAGTCCGGACAGGGGGCATGGCTACACCTTC. Amino acids: CASSPDRGHGYTF.

V is TRBV18 and J is TRBJ1-5; no reliable D call. This CDR3 is 12 amino acids long. The V and J ends lost 3 bases and 5 bases respectively, with 5 bases between them. Germline loops: CDR1 KGHSH, CDR2 LQKENI. The CDR3 region is CASSPDDQPQHF. For the CDR3, the DNA is TGTGCCAGCTCACCGGACGATCAGCCCCAGCATTTT. The whole variable domain, remainder taken from reference TRBV18 and TRBJ1-5, is NAGVMQNPRHLVRRRGQEARLRCSPMKGHSHVYWYRQLPEEGLKFMVYLQKENIIDESGMPKERFSAEFPKEGPSILRIQQVVRGDSAAYFCASSPDDQPQHFGDGTRLSIL.

This clone is a singleton in its sample. The chain has TRBV29-1 and TRBJ1-2; D perhaps matches TRBD1 (5 bases). Trimming removed 4 bases from V and 8 bases from J, with 11 bases in between. Germline V gene lookup returns CDR1 SQVTM and CDR2 ANQGSEA. This CDR3 contains 11 residues. CDR3 loop: CSVGGLRGYTF. The CDR3 region has the DNA TGCAGCGTTGGGGGCCTGAGGGGCTACACCTTC.

The chain carries TRBV10-1 and TRBJ2-1, with a weak D call TRBD1 (6 bases). Germline V lookup: CDR1 WNHNN, CDR2 SYGVQD (reference sequence). Trimming left V 6 bases short and J 10 bases short, with 22 bases between. The CDR3 sequence is 15 residues long. The CDR3 is CASRDGTRSTEEQFF. CDR3 DNA: TGCGCCAGCAGGGATGGGACAAGATCAACTGAGGAGCAGTTCTTC.

The V gene is TRBV18, the J gene TRBJ2-2; 12 bases are a match to TRBD1. The CDR3 extends over 15 amino acids. CDR1 and CDR2 (germline): KGHSH, LQKENI. The trim removed 2 bases at V and 7 bases at J, leaving 2 bases unmatched. The CDR3 sequence: CASSPGTGGHGELFF. DNA for the CDR3: TGTGCCAGCTCACCAGGGACAGGGGGCCACGGGGAGCTGTTTTTT.

The V and J genes are TRBV9 and TRBJ2-1; 11 nucleotides align to TRBD1. J lost 7 bases, V lost 4 bases, and 10 bases had no gene match. CDR1 and CDR2 from the germline V gene are SGDLS and YYNGEE. The CDR3 spans 16 residues. As DNA, the CDR3 is TGTGCCAGCAGCCCTTGGACAGGGGGCCAGGCTAATGAGCAGTTCTTC. Translation gives CASSPWTGGQANEQFF.

V and J are TRBV29-1 and TRBJ2-3; TRBD1 matches 11 bases. The CDR3 consists of 15 residues. The V gene's germline CDR1 is SQVTM and CDR2 ANQGSEA. CDR3 sequence: CSVGGTGGGTDTQYF. CDR3 DNA sequence: TGCAGTGTAGGGGGGACAGGGGGAGGCACAGATACGCAGTATTTT.

The chain links TRBV7-8 to TRBJ1-6; 7 bases line up with TRBD1. Germline V gene sequence: CDR1 SGHVS, CDR2 FQNEAQ. With 3 bases clipped from V and 10 bases from J, the junction kept 3 bases outside the gene matches. The CDR3 is 13 residues long. The CDR3 region is CASSFDRESPLHF. Here the CDR3 DNA reads TGTGCCAGCAGCTTCGACAGGGAATCACCCCTCCACTTT.

The chain uses TRBV7-2 and TRBJ1-4; TRBD1 might be the D (6 bases). This CDR3 has 14 amino acids. Germline lookup yields CDR1 SGHTA and CDR2 FQGNSA. Trimming left V 2 bases short and J 8 bases short, with 12 bases between. CDR3 sequence reads: CASSLNEGGEKLFF. The CDR3 region has the DNA TGTGCCAGCAGCTTAAATGAGGGGGGGGAAAAACTGTTTTTT.

V is TRBV4-3 and J is TRBJ1-2; D is perhaps TRBD1 (6 bases). Per germline, CDR1 LGHNA and CDR2 YSLEER. The CDR3 totals 13 residues. Trimming cost V 5 bases and J 7 bases, with 14 bases left between them. Here the CDR3 DNA reads TGCGCCAGCAGCTTACAGGGTGCAGTTGGCTACACCTTC. It codes for CASSLQGAVGYTF.

V gene TRBV7-2 combines with J gene TRBJ1-2; D is possibly TRBD1 (5 bases). The ends were cut back, 4 bases at V and 4 bases at J, with 16 bases in the middle. Germline CDR1 SGHTA, CDR2 FQGNSA. This CDR3 contains 15 residues. The DNA for the CDR3 is TGTGCCAGCAGCTCCCGAGCAGGGATAGGCTATGGCTACACCTTC. Translated: CASSSRAGIGYGYTF.

V usage is TRBV5-1 and J usage is TRBJ1-1; D gene ambiguous. This CDR3 contains 15 residues. V was clipped by 4 bases and J by 1 base, with 14 bases between them. The germline gives CDR1 SGHRS, CDR2 YFSETQ. The CDR3 bases are TGCGCCAGCAGCCCAACCCGCACAGAGAACACTGAAGCTTTCTTT. Translating it yields CASSPTRTENTEAFF. The whole variable domain, remainder taken from reference TRBV5-1 and TRBJ1-1, is KAGVTQTPRYLIKTRGQQVTLSCSPISGHRSVSWYQQTPGQGLQFLFEYFSETQRNKGNFPGRFSGRQFSNSRSEMNVSTLELGDSALYLCASSPTRTENTEAFFGQGTRLTVV.